This entry features one TCR beta chain sequence. The sample is drawn from a study of spatial heterogeneity in lung cancer. Study-wide background: The follow-up PBMC samples were sequenced whenever they were available. The median time to follow-up was around two years after resection. For the average unique TCR and UMI combination, more than 8.5 occurrences appeared in raw reads.

Every cDNA TCR molecule received its own unique molecular identifier. Via MiXCR, TCRdb re-called the 5' RACE reads, giving one row per CDR3 protein. The sample lists approximately 17,000 distinct CDR3 sequences, roughly 19% occurring once. As for time point: blood at routine non-recurrence follow-up after resection. Whole RNA from tumor, nontumor lung or frozen PBMC was sequenced unsorted. Source: PBMCs, taken at follow-up. The TCR originated in a male donor with early-stage non-small cell lung cancer.

The CDR3 region has the DNA TGTGCCAGCAGCCGGGACGGATCGTACTACGAGCAGTACTTC. Protein sequence: CASSRDGSYYEQYF. The chain couples TRBV7-2 to TRBJ2-7, with D perhaps being TRBD1 or TRBD2 (5 bases each). The CDR3 consists of 14 residues. Trimming cost V 5 bases and J 3 bases, with 14 bases left between them. Per the germline V gene, CDR1 is SGHTA and CDR2 is FQGNSA.